This TCR beta chain was sequenced for a study of beta chain features in type 1 diabetes. Across the whole study: The study examined 107,917,701 sorted cells across all samples. Whole-study findings and limits: Within each of all four CD4+ subsets, Type 1 diabetes patients had TCRB CDR3s that were moderately but significantly shorter.

Sorting produced populations that all topped 98% purity. Comments on this clone: What it binds is not known.

Trimming cost V 1 base and J 3 bases; bases outside gene matches: 4. This CDR3 contains 14 residues. Germline V gene sequence: CDR1 SGHRS, CDR2 YFSETQ. Every bit of the isolated RNA underwent reverse transcription, so sequencing read expressed TCRB transcripts. The average read count of naive, central memory and regulatory T cell samples was approximately 3.5 million. Assay used: immunoSEQ multiplex PCR; TCRdb lists only in-frame clones, some missing. The table lists around 41,000 clones, 65% to 80% of them singletons. Material for sequencing was Tregs from blood. The chain carries TRBV5-1 and TRBJ2-7; TRBD1 matches 7 bases. The receptor comes from a man aged 30 to 45 with type 1 diabetes. Some clones in this sample may be carry-over from other donors' samples. The CDR3: CASSLLGQRYEQYF. CDR3 bases: TGCGCCAGCAGCTTGTTGGGACAGCGCTACGAGCAGTACTTC.